The rows below give T cell receptor beta chains drawn from one sample of a study of blood T cell repertoires in COVID-19. Sequencing used immunoSEQ multiplex PCR; TCRdb keeps in-frame clones, though not all of them. The profile shows about 210,000 clones, approximately 85% of them singletons. The sample comprised peripheral blood. The receptors were sampled from a woman in her forties or fifties with active or convalescent COVID-19. CDR3s include the opening cysteine and the closing phenylalanine or tryptophan. The D gene is left open where the match is weak. Some rows have no size entry. The others give once, few or many, or a class for an expanded clone.

17	TRBV4-1	once	TRBJ1-3	TRBD1	CASSQDPPGGSGNTIYF	TGCGCCAGCAGCCAAGATCCCCCAGGGGGGTCCGGAAACACCATATATTTT
12	TRBV7-9	.	TRBJ1-2	.	CASSLEARGNTF	TGTGCCAGCAGCCTTGAAGCCCGGGGAAACACCTTC
12	TRBV11-3	.	TRBJ2-1	.	CASSLTVDEQFF	TGTGCCAGCAGCTTAACGGTCGATGAGCAGTTCTTC
16	TRBV5-1	few	TRBJ1-1	TRBD1	CASSSHLTGGNTEAFF	TGCGCCAGCAGCTCACACTTAACAGGGGGGAACACTGAAGCTTTCTTT
14	TRBV19	few	TRBJ1-6	.	CASSPPVNNSPLHF	TGTGCCAGTAGCCCTCCCGTAAATAATTCACCCCTCCACTTT
16	TRBV18	.	TRBJ2-6	TRBD2	CASSPPGGTGANVLTF	TGTGCCAGCTCACCACCGGGGGGGACTGGGGCCAACGTCCTGACTTTC
15	TRBV11-2	.	TRBJ1-2	.	CASSNARDTPYGYTF	TGTGCCAGCAGCAATGCCCGAGACACTCCCTATGGCTACACCTTC
17	TRBV9	.	TRBJ2-5	TRBD1	CASSVNPTGSWQETQYF	TGTGCCAGCAGCGTAAACCCGACAGGGTCATGGCAAGAGACCCAGTACTTC
13	TRBV6-5	.	TRBJ2-1	TRBD2	CASRTSGYNEQFF	TGTGCCAGCAGGACTAGCGGATACAATGAGCAGTTCTTC
16	TRBV13	.	TRBJ2-2	.	CASSLVRQAAGGELFF	TGTGCCAGCAGCTTAGTTCGACAGGCTGCCGGCGGGGAGCTGTTTTTT
16	TRBV5-1	.	TRBJ2-2	TRBD2	CASSRLAGDDTGELFF	TGCGCCAGCAGCCGACTAGCGGGAGATGACACCGGGGAGCTGTTTTTT
15	TRBV15	.	TRBJ2-3	.	CATSREQGTSDTQYF	TGTGCCACCAGCAGAGAACAGGGAACGTCAGATACGCAGTATTTT
13	TRBV12-3/TRBV12-4	.	TRBJ2-7	.	CASSLGESYEQYF	TGTGCCAGCAGTTTAGGGGAGTCCTACGAGCAGTACTTC
15	TRBV7-6	.	TRBJ2-2	TRBD1	CASRDRAGIIGELFF	TGTGCCAGCAGGGACAGGGCAGGGATCATCGGGGAGCTGTTTTTT
15	TRBV7-9	.	TRBJ1-4	TRBD1	CASSFPQGAGEKLFF	TGTGCCAGCAGTTTTCCACAGGGGGCAGGGGAAAAACTGTTTTTT
18	TRBV4-1	.	TRBJ1-2	TRBD1	CASSQDKGDIGGMDGYTF	TGCGCCAGCAGCCAAGATAAAGGGGACATAGGGGGCATGGATGGCTACACCTTC
13	TRBV19	.	TRBJ1-2	.	CASSIDGQYGYTF	TGTGCCAGTAGTATAGACGGTCAATATGGCTACACCTTC
15	TRBV28	.	TRBJ1-5	TRBD1	CASSFERQGYQPQHF	TGTGCCAGCAGTTTCGAGAGACAGGGGTACCAGCCCCAGCATTTT
15	TRBV6-5	.	TRBJ1-5	TRBD1	CASSPHRGTPAPQHF	TGTGCCAGCAGTCCCCACAGGGGGACCCCTGCTCCCCAGCATTTT
17	TRBV14	.	TRBJ1-2	TRBD1	CASSKGQGAPPSYGYTF	TGTGCCAGCAGCAAAGGACAGGGGGCACCTCCCTCCTATGGCTACACCTTC
13	TRBV7-2	.	TRBJ2-7	.	CASSLERGSEQYF	TGTGCCAGCAGCTTAGAGAGAGGGAGTGAGCAGTACTTC
14	TRBV2	.	TRBJ2-3	.	CASSSLARTDTQYF	TGTGCCAGCAGTTCCCTAGCGCGCACAGATACGCAGTATTTT
15	TRBV5-1	.	TRBJ2-1	TRBD2	CASSLAPTSGNEQFF	TGCGCCAGCAGCTTGGCCCCGACTAGCGGCAATGAGCAGTTCTTC
17	TRBV28	once	TRBJ1-4	.	CASSEAPRTGMGEKLFF	TGTGCCAGCAGTGAGGCCCCCCGTACAGGGATGGGTGAAAAACTGTTTTTT
13	TRBV6-5	.	TRBJ1-4	.	CASSPGGREKLFF	TGTGCCAGTTCGCCGGGGGGGCGTGAAAAACTGTTTTTT
15	TRBV18	.	TRBJ1-3	.	CASSPVGASGNTIYF	TGTGCCAGCTCACCCGTAGGGGCCTCTGGAAACACCATATATTTT
13	TRBV6-5	.	TRBJ1-1	TRBD1	CASSYSTKGAAFF	TGTGCCAGCAGTTACTCGACAAAGGGGGCAGCTTTCTTT
13	TRBV12-3/TRBV12-4	.	TRBJ1-2	.	CASSRGRGYGYTF	TGTGCCAGCAGTCGGGGGAGGGGGTATGGCTACACCTTC
14	TRBV7-9	.	TRBJ1-1	.	CASSPFLPGTEAFF	TGTGCCAGCAGCCCGTTCCTCCCAGGGACTGAAGCTTTCTTT
15	TRBV18	.	TRBJ1-5	TRBD1	CASSPGTGGFQPQHF	TGTGCCAGCTCTCCCGGGACAGGGGGCTTTCAGCCCCAGCATTTT
17	TRBV19	.	TRBJ1-5	TRBD1	CASSTGQGASGNQPQHF	TGTGCCAGTAGTACGGGACAGGGGGCGTCCGGCAATCAGCCCCAGCATTTT
13	TRBV19	few	TRBJ1-4	.	CATLGSEGEKLFF	TGTGCCACCTTGGGCTCGGAGGGGGAAAAACTGTTTTTT
19	TRBV19	.	TRBJ1-3	TRBD1	CASSPFRDRGHMGGNTIYF	TGTGCCAGTAGTCCCTTCCGGGACAGGGGGCATATGGGTGGAAACACCATATATTTT
14	TRBV6-2/TRBV6-3	.	TRBJ2-3	.	CASSYPSTTDTQYF	TGTGCCAGCAGTTACCCAAGCACCACAGATACGCAGTATTTT
15	TRBV10-2	.	TRBJ2-2	TRBD1	CASSPPQGSSGELFF	TGCGCCAGCAGCCCCCCACAGGGGTCGTCCGGGGAGCTGTTTTTT
11	TRBV6-5	.	TRBJ1-2	.	CASRRDYGYTF	TGTGCCAGCAGACGGGACTATGGCTACACCTTC
15	TRBV11-3	.	TRBJ2-1	.	CASSPFGGPDNEQFF	TGTGCCAGCAGCCCCTTTGGGGGCCCCGACAATGAGCAGTTCTTC
14	TRBV6-4	once	TRBJ1-1	TRBD1	CASSLQGERTEAFF	TGTGCCAGCAGCCTACAGGGGGAAAGAACTGAAGCTTTCTTT
15	TRBV11-2	.	TRBJ1-3	TRBD1	CASSSTGGPGNTIYF	TGTGCCAGCAGCTCAACAGGGGGCCCTGGAAACACCATATATTTT
14	TRBV19	.	TRBJ1-4	.	CASSMSATNEKLFF	TGTGCCAGTAGTATGTCAGCAACTAATGAAAAACTGTTTTTT
13	TRBV15	.	TRBJ1-1	.	CATSRTANTEAFF	TGTGCCACCAGCAGGACAGCGAACACTGAAGCTTTCTTT
15	TRBV4-1	.	TRBJ1-6	TRBD1	CASSSIQGNNSPLHF	TGCGCCAGCAGCTCCATACAGGGGAATAATTCACCCCTCCACTTT
15	TRBV5-4	.	TRBJ1-3	.	CASSSSSQSRNTIYF	TGTGCCAGCAGCTCTTCTAGCCAGAGTAGAAACACCATATATTTT
14	TRBV6-5	.	TRBJ1-6	.	CASRTTVYNSPLHF	TGTGCCAGCAGAACGACAGTCTATAATTCACCCCTCCACTTT
15	TRBV6-5	.	TRBJ2-7	TRBD2	CASSPHRTRAYEQYF	TGTGCCAGCTCCCCACATCGGACTAGGGCGTACGAGCAGTACTTC
13	TRBV10-3	.	TRBJ1-1	.	CAITQTPNTEAFF	TGTGCCATCACCCAGACACCGAACACTGAAGCTTTCTTT
15	TRBV6-5	.	TRBJ2-7	TRBD1	CASRPSTGLFHEQYF	TGTGCCAGCAGGCCCTCGACAGGGCTTTTCCACGAGCAGTACTTC
14	TRBV19	.	TRBJ1-2	.	CASSSQVANYGYTF	TGTGCCAGTAGTTCCCAGGTTGCTAACTATGGCTACACCTTC